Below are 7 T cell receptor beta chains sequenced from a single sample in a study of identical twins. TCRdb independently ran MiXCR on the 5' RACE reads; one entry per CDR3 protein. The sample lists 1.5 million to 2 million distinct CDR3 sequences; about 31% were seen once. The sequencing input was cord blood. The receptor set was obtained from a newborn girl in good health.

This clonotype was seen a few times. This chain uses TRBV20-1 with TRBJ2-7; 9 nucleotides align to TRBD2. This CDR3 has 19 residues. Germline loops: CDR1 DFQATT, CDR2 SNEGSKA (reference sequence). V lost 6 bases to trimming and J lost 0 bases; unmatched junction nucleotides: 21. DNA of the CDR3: TGCAGTGCCCCACGACTAGCGGCACTCAAAACCGGGAGCTCCTACGAGCAGTACTTC. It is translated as CSAPRLAALKTGSSYEQYF.

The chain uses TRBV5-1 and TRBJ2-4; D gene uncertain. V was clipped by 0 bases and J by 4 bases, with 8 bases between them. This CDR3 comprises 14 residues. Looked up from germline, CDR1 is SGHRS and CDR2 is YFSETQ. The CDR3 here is CASSLGELKNIQYF. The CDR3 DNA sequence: TGCGCCAGCAGCTTGGGAGAACTTAAAAACATTCAGTACTTC.

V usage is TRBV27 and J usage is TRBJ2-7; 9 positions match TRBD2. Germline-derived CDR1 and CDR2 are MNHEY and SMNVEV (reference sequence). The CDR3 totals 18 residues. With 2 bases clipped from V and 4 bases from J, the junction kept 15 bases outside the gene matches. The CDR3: CASSLVSLSSGKSYEQYF. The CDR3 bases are TGTGCCAGCAGTTTAGTGTCGCTTTCTAGCGGGAAGTCTTACGAGCAGTACTTC.

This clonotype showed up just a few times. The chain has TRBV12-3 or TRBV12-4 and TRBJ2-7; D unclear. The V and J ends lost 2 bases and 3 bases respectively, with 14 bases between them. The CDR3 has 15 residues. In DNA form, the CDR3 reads TGTGCCAGCAGTTTAATGGGCAGGAAAGACTACGAGCAGTACTTC. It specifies CASSLMGRKDYEQYF.

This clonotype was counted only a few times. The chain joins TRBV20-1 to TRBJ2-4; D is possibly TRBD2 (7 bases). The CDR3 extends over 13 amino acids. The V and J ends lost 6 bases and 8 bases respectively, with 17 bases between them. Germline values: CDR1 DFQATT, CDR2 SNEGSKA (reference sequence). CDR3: CSAPSGPGDIQYF. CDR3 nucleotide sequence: TGCAGTGCCCCTAGCGGCCCAGGGGACATTCAGTACTTC.

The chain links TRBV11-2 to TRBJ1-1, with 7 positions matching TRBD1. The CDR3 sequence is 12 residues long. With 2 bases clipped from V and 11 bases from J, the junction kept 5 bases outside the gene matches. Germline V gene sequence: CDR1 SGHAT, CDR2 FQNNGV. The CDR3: CASSLTGAGAFF. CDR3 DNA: TGTGCCAGCAGCTTAACAGGGGCGGGGGCTTTCTTT.

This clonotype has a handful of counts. CDR3 DNA: TGTGCCAGCAGCTCTCGGGCTAGCTTCCAAGAGACCCAGTACTTC. It codes for CASSSRASFQETQYF. This chain joins TRBV11-2 and TRBJ2-5; a possible D gene is TRBD2 (5 bases). This CDR3 spans 15 amino acids. Germline CDR1 reads SGHAT; CDR2 reads FQNNGV. Deletions cut 4 bases from V and 1 base from J, with 13 bases between.